The clone carrying this TCR beta chain showed up just once. Its antigen is still unknown. Generated by immunoSEQ multiplex PCR, the TCRdb table keeps only in-frame clones and is missing some. The data show about 4,300 clones, 77% seen once. The source of the sample is a study of T cells after posttransplantation cyclophosphamide. A marrow graft followed busulfan-fludarabine conditioning, with cyclophosphamide on days +3 and +4. Study-level findings and limits: Skin or GI-infiltrating T cells shared few TRB sequences with blood. TRB clonality was highly associated with recipient CMV seropositivity and reactivation. Later blood repertoires were often dominated by clones from the donor CD8+ memory compartment.

Sequencing was performed on PBMCs, taken less than 30 days after a stem cell transplant with posttransplant cyclophosphamide. This clonotype was obtained from a male patient aged 50 to 60 who received an allogeneic stem cell transplant from an unrelated donor, was CMV-positive, and had acute GVHD only. Some T cells here may be from the graft donor.

The CDR3 DNA reads as TGTGCTAGTGGTTTGGTAGGAGGGTCGGGAGGCACTGAAGCTTTCTTT. Translated: CASGLVGGSGGTEAFF. The chain employs TRBV12-5 and TRBJ1-1; D is unresolved. The germline V gene encodes CDR1 LGHNT and CDR2 FRNRAP. CDR3 length equals 16 residues. V was shortened by 0 bases and J by 4 bases, with 15 bases between the two germline ends. Based on the CDR3 plus reference TRBV12-5 and TRBJ1-1, the full variable domain is DARVTQTPRHKVTEMGQEVTMRCQPILGHNTVFWYRQTMMQGLELLAYFRNRAPLDDSGMPKDRFSAEMPDATLATLKIQPSEPRDSAVYFCASGLVGGSGGTEAFFGQGTRLTVV.